This TCR beta chain was captured by sequencing in a study of blood T cell repertoires in COVID-19. Study at large: From the United States, Italy and Spain came samples of acute and convalescent COVID-19. PBMCs, B-cell-depleted T cells, or T cells provided the cDNA or gDNA that made up the material.

Per the original methods: Nucleated cell counts were estimated from reference gene primer amplification. Repertoires were generated with immunoSEQ multiplex PCR, while TCRdb's copy carries only in-frame clones and drops some. The V and J calls and clone size are taken from that table; D and trimming were inferred from the DNA. The table shows roughly 200,000 clones, with around four fifths occurring only once. The CDR3 runs 14 residues. With 6 bases removed from V and 4 bases from J, the gap between germline ends came to 15 bases. Germline CDR1 reads LNHDA; CDR2 reads SQIVND (reference sequence). The receptor comes from a woman in her sixties or seventies with active or convalescent COVID-19. Sequenced: peripheral blood. V gene TRBV19 combines with J gene TRBJ1-2; D gene uncertain. CDR3 DNA: TGTGCCAGTAGAACTGCTAGCCCCTCCTATGGCTACACCTTC. Its translation: CASRTASPSYGYTF.